This TCR beta chain was documented in a study of liver allograft versus peripheral blood T cells. Overall study context: T cell receptor repertoires in transplanted livers were compared with those in recipients' peripheral blood. Overall study results and limits: As reported, T cell receptor repertoires inside liver allografts differed from those present in peripheral blood.

Germline values: CDR1 MNHEY, CDR2 SVGEGT. The V end was cut by 10 bases, the J end by 1 base, with 16 bases between. The CDR3 extends over 14 amino acids. For this clonotype: Its antigen is unknown. A far larger clone is off by one base, so a read error is likely.

TCRdb re-called the reads through MiXCR, storing one row per CDR3 protein. The table for this sample gives 65 to 100 distinct CDR3 sequences. The origin of this receptor is a human patient who had a liver transplant. The graft donor may account for some of the T cells. The chain has TRBV6-2 or TRBV6-3 and TRBJ1-1; TRBD1 is a possible D gene (5 bases). The CDR3: CAIRESQENTEAFF. CDR3 in DNA: TGTGCCATCCGTGAGTCACAGGAGAACACTGAAGCTTTCTTT.